This paragraph reports one TCR beta chain. Its antigen is unknown. These data originate in a study of long-term antiretroviral therapy in people with HIV. For the study at large: There is a gap of about a decade between the earliest samples and the later 2015 immediate-ART recommendation.

The V gene's germline CDR1 is KGHSH and CDR2 LQKENI. CDR3 length: 13 amino acids. Trimming left V 3 bases short and J 0 bases short, with 5 bases between. The run of the v3.0 immunoSEQ assay was at survey level. Data came from immunoSEQ multiplex PCR; TCRdb stores just in-frame clones and leaves some out. The data hold some 21,000 clones, with about four fifths observed a single time. Study-level findings and limits: Although diversity increased after ART, it remained lower than in transplant donor controls. Repertoires from HIV showed CDR3 length ranges narrower than those of controls. Nothing was known about ART adherence, viral resistance or changes in therapy.

The source was unsorted PBMCs, collected at the start of antiretroviral therapy. The clonotype originates from a man over 45 with HIV. The chain couples TRBV18 to TRBJ1-1; D is uncertain. CDR3 coding DNA: TGTGCCAGCTCACCTGGTTTGAACACTGAAGCTTTCTTT. Amino acids: CASSPGLNTEAFF. Complete variable domain (other parts from reference TRBV18 and TRBJ1-1): NAGVMQNPRHLVRRRGQEARLRCSPMKGHSHVYWYRQLPEEGLKFMVYLQKENIIDESGMPKERFSAEFPKEGPSILRIQQVVRGDSAAYFCASSPGLNTEAFFGQGTRLTVV.